This entry features one T cell receptor (beta chain) sequence. This CDR3 contains 12 residues. CDR1 is SNHLY and CDR2 is FYNNEI in the germline V gene. The V end lost 4 bases, the J end lost 7 bases, and 10 bases lay between the germline ends. The data belong to a study of blood T cell repertoires in COVID-19. The assay was immunoSEQ multiplex PCR, and TCRdb's table has in-frame clones only and misses some. Of hundreds of thousands of clones in the sample, approximately 86% were seen once. V usage is TRBV2 and J usage is TRBJ1-2; D uncertain. Sequenced input: peripheral blood. This clonotype originated in a man in his late teens or twenties with active or convalescent COVID-19. The CDR3 nucleotides read TGTGCCAGCAGTGTCCGGGTTGCTGGCTACACCTTC. This codes for CASSVRVAGYTF. The whole variable domain, remainder taken from reference TRBV2 and TRBJ1-2, is EPEVTQTPSHQVTQMGQEVILRCVPISNHLYFYWYRQILGQKVEFLVSFYNNEISEKSEIFDDQFSVERPDGSNFTLKIRSTKLEDSAMYFCASSVRVAGYTFGSGTRLTVV.